Presented here are 21 T cell receptor beta chains from one specimen sequenced in a study of T cells in Graves' hyperthyroidism and ophthalmopathy. There were TCR beta CDR3 regions amplified from RNA transcripts. The HTBI primer set drove a first-round RT-PCR of the TCR CDR3. Each CDR3 protein is one row after TCRdb ran MiXCR on the multiplex PCR reads. The sample has 620,000 or so distinct CDR3 sequences; about 14% are singletons. Sequencing was performed on blood. The receptors derive from a woman between 50 and 59 years old with Graves' ophthalmopathy.

This clonotype was counted at least ten times. V gene TRBV12-3 or TRBV12-4 combines with J gene TRBJ1-5; a weak D match, TRBD1 (5 bases). This CDR3 has 14 amino acids. The V gene lost 6 bases and the J gene lost 5 bases, with 14 bases spanning the gap. The CDR3 sequence: CASSFMDTYQPQHF. CDR3 nucleotides: TGTGCCAGCAGCTTTATGGACACCTATCAGCCCCAGCATTTT.

This clonotype has only a few counts. The chain carries TRBV27 and TRBJ1-2; no clear D. Per germline, CDR1 MNHEY and CDR2 SMNVEV (reference sequence). The length of the CDR3 is 14 residues. The V end was cut by 5 bases, the J end by 6 bases, with 16 bases between. CDR3 in DNA: TGTGCCAGCAGTCCCACTAGTCCTCTGCATGGCTACACCTTC. Its translation: CASSPTSPLHGYTF.

Many counts were recorded for this clonotype. This chain uses TRBV7-9 with TRBJ2-5; 7 nucleotides agree with TRBD1. Germline lookup yields CDR1 SEHNR and CDR2 FQNEAQ (reference sequence). The CDR3 loop spans 15 amino acids. The J segment lost 1 base and the V segment lost 4 bases, leaving 6 bases of the junction unmatched. This chain's CDR3 is CASSSRQGSQETQYF. In DNA, the CDR3 is TGTGCCAGCAGCTCGAGACAGGGTTCCCAAGAGACCCAGTACTTC.

A few counts support this clonotype. The J gene is TRBJ1-1, the V gene TRBV7-9; D call uncertain. The germline CDR1 and CDR2 sequences are SEHNR and FQNEAQ (reference sequence). V lost 5 bases, J lost 3 bases, and 10 bases lay in between. This CDR3 comprises 13 residues. Here the CDR3 DNA reads TGTGCCAGCAGCGCGACCGCCCACACTGAAGCTTTCTTT. This gives the protein CASSATAHTEAFF.

In its sample, this clonotype was seen many times. The chain recombines TRBV20-1 with TRBJ1-5; possibly TRBD1 for D (5 bases). This CDR3 comprises 17 residues. Germline V lookup: CDR1 DFQATT, CDR2 SNEGSKA (reference sequence). Trimming shortened V by 5 bases and J by 0 bases, and 20 bases separated the two germline ends. This CDR3 reads CSASTLKTDYSNQPQHF. DNA for the CDR3: TGCAGTGCTTCTACGCTCAAGACAGACTATAGCAATCAGCCCCAGCATTTT.

This clonotype was picked up many times. V usage is TRBV18 and J usage is TRBJ2-3, with a tentative D call TRBD1 (5 bases). CDR1 and CDR2 from the germline V gene are KGHSH and LQKENI. V dropped 8 bases and J dropped 2 bases, with 11 bases sitting between them. The CDR3 is 13 residues long. DNA of the CDR3: TGTGCCAGCAGCCCAGGGTTCACAGATACGCAGTATTTT. It yields the protein CASSPGFTDTQYF. Full variable domain (outside the CDR3, taken from reference TRBV18 and TRBJ2-3): NAGVMQNPRHLVRRRGQEARLRCSPMKGHSHVYWYRQLPEEGLKFMVYLQKENIIDESGMPKERFSAEFPKEGPSILRIQQVVRGDSAAYFCASSPGFTDTQYFGPGTRLTVL.

About this clonotype: This may stem from a read error, because a much larger clone lies one nucleotide away. The rearrangement uses TRBV27 and TRBJ1-2; 8 bases are shared with TRBD1. Germline-derived CDR1 and CDR2 are MNHEY and SMNVEV (reference sequence). This CDR3 contains 15 residues. J was trimmed by 3 bases and V by 8 bases; bases with no gene match: 11. The CDR3 DNA is TGTGCCAGCGGTTCTCGGACAGGGACTTACTATGGCTACACCTTC. Translated, it gives CASGSRTGTYYGYTF.

This chain uses TRBV25-1 with TRBJ1-2; 11 positions match TRBD1. With V trimmed by 2 bases and J by 4 bases, 6 bases remained unmatched. This CDR3 has 16 amino acids. The V gene's germline CDR1 is MGHDK and CDR2 SYGVNS. CDR3 region: CASSEPGQGVSYGYTF. CDR3 nucleotide sequence: TGTGCCAGCAGTGAACCGGGACAGGGGGTGAGCTATGGCTACACCTTC.

V is TRBV19 and J is TRBJ1-1, with 8 positions matching TRBD1. Germline CDR1 LNHDA, CDR2 SQIVND (reference sequence). CDR3 size: 13 residues. Germline trimming cut 6 bases from V and 6 bases from J; bases unmatched to any gene: 6. CDR3 loop: CASRTGAAAEAFF. In nucleotides, the CDR3 is TGTGCCAGTAGGACAGGGGCGGCGGCTGAAGCTTTCTTT.

V is TRBV6-2 or TRBV6-3 and J is TRBJ2-2; 7 nucleotides match TRBD1. The germline CDR1 and CDR2 sequences are MNHEY and SVGEGT. V was clipped by 5 bases and J by 3 bases; unmatched bases: 9. This CDR3 is 16 amino acids long. CDR3 sequence (DNA): TGTGCCAGCAGTAATGACAGGGAGTTGTACACCGGGGAGCTGTTTTTT. Residues: CASSNDRELYTGELFF.

This chain joins TRBV28 and TRBJ2-6; D gene ambiguous. The CDR3 runs 16 residues. Per germline, CDR1 MDHEN and CDR2 SYDVKM. Trimming took 5 bases from V and 0 from J, leaving 11 bases between them. In nucleotides, the CDR3 is TGTGCCAGCAGTGAAAGGCAGAACTCTGGGGCCAACGTCCTGACTTTC. Translating gives CASSERQNSGANVLTF.

This chain uses TRBV19 with TRBJ1-2; maybe TRBD1 (6 bases). The CDR3 length is 13 residues. The germline V and J ends were trimmed by 7 bases and 4 bases, with 13 bases remaining between them. Germline-derived CDR1 and CDR2 are LNHDA and SQIVND (reference sequence). CDR3 sequence (DNA): TGTGCCAGTACCCAGACAGGCCCCTATGGCTACACCTTC. Translated, it gives CASTQTGPYGYTF.

V is TRBV5-1 and J is TRBJ2-7; D is undetermined. The V and J ends lost 0 bases and 3 bases respectively, with 10 bases between them. CDR1 is SGHRS and CDR2 is YFSETQ in the germline V gene. This CDR3 has 14 residues. CDR3 coding DNA: TGCGCCAGCAGCTTGGACAGTTCTTTCTACGAGCAGTACTTC. Translated: CASSLDSSFYEQYF. The full variable domain, with the rest looked up from reference TRBV5-1 and TRBJ2-7, is KAGVTQTPRYLIKTRGQQVTLSCSPISGHRSVSWYQQTPGQGLQFLFEYFSETQRNKGNFPGRFSGRQFSNSRSEMNVSTLELGDSALYLCASSLDSSFYEQYFGPGTRLTVT.

Details on this clonotype: A much bigger clone sits one base away, suggesting this may be a read error. This sequence joins TRBV7-2 and TRBJ1-2; D gene unclear. The CDR3 is 13 residues long. V lost 3 bases, J lost 7 bases, and 12 bases lay in between. Germline values: CDR1 SGHTA, CDR2 FQGNSA. This chain's CDR3 is CASSFGIMGGYTF. The CDR3 DNA sequence: TGTGCCAGCAGCTTCGGCATCATGGGTGGCTACACCTTC.

The chain couples TRBV7-9 to TRBJ1-1; D may be TRBD1 (6 bases). The germline V and J ends were trimmed by 5 bases and 4 bases, with 14 bases remaining between them. CDR3 length: 14 residues. Germline loops: CDR1 SEHNR, CDR2 FQNEAQ (reference sequence). The DNA of the CDR3 is TGTGCCAGCAGCATCAGGGACATCGGCACTGAAGCTTTCTTT. Protein product: CASSIRDIGTEAFF.

This clonotype was detected ten times or more. The V gene is TRBV11-3, the J gene TRBJ2-2; D unclear. This CDR3 spans 16 amino acids. Deletions cut 8 bases from V and 4 bases from J, with 20 bases between. Germline lookup yields CDR1 SGHNT and CDR2 YENEEA. The CDR3 here is CASGISGGWGTGELFF. The CDR3 bases are TGTGCCAGCGGGATCTCCGGTGGTTGGGGCACCGGGGAGCTGTTTTTT.

This clonotype was seen ten or more times. V is TRBV6-2 or TRBV6-3 and J is TRBJ2-2; TRBD1 matches 9 bases. Trimming removed 10 bases from V and 1 base from J; junction bases left unmatched: 10. The CDR3 spans 16 residues. CDR1 is MNHEY and CDR2 is SVGEGT in the germline V gene. The CDR3 spells CATLWTGAVNTGELFF. The CDR3 bases are TGTGCCACCCTTTGGACAGGGGCCGTGAACACCGGGGAGCTGTTTTTT.

For the CDR3, the DNA is TGCAGTGCCGTATACAATGAGCAGTTCTTC. Its translation is CSAVYNEQFF. The V call is TRBV20-1, the J call TRBJ2-1; D unclear. CDR3 size: 10 residues. V lost 6 bases and J lost 4, with 4 bases in between. CDR1 and CDR2 (germline): DFQATT, SNEGSKA (reference sequence).

This chain links TRBV7-9 with TRBJ2-1, with D unresolved. V lost 0 bases and J 0 bases, leaving 12 bases between the germline ends. The CDR3 is 17 residues long. Per the germline V gene, CDR1 is SEHNR and CDR2 is FQNEAQ (reference sequence). For the CDR3, the DNA is TGTGCCAGCAGCTTAGCGCTAAGCGTCAGCTCCTACAATGAGCAGTTCTTC. Translating gives CASSLALSVSSYNEQFF.

Many counts were recorded for this clonotype. This sequence joins TRBV20-1 and TRBJ2-1; D call uncertain. Germline V gene data show CDR1 as DFQATT and CDR2 as SNEGSKA (reference sequence). Trimming pared 2 bases from V and 2 bases from J, leaving 7 bases between. The CDR3 is 13 amino acids. The CDR3 DNA is TGCAGTGCTAGACGGCTGACCTACAATGAGCAGTTCTTC. Its protein is CSARRLTYNEQFF.

Many counts were recorded for this clonotype. The chain has TRBV12-3 or TRBV12-4 and TRBJ2-5, with a tentative D call TRBD2 (6 bases). V lost 1 base to trimming and J lost 1 base, with 7 bases between them. The CDR3 is 14 residues long. In DNA, the CDR3 is TGTGCCAGCAGTTTAGGGGACTTCCAAGAGACCCAGTACTTC. As protein: CASSLGDFQETQYF.